The 27 T cell receptor beta chains below were found in one sample sequenced in a study of radiation and T cells in renal cell carcinoma. Here immunoSEQ multiplex PCR was the method, and the copy in TCRdb shows in-frame clones only, minus some. This sample carries around 170,000 clones, roughly 90% of them seen once, and the ten largest clones take 11%. Described time point: blood 4 weeks post-SBRT, at nephrectomy. Treatment described: 15 Gy SBRT to primary tumor, nephrectomy 4 weeks later. The source material was blood, sampled from a patient whose treatment included radiotherapy and nephrectomy. The receptor source for this set is a woman aged 50 to 60 with renal cell carcinoma.

CDR3 sequence reads: CAISGQQSYEQYF. The CDR3 DNA sequence: TGTGCCATCAGTGGACAGCAGTCCTACGAGCAGTACTTC. The V and J genes are TRBV10-3 and TRBJ2-7; perhaps TRBD1 as D (5 bases). This CDR3 comprises 13 residues. Germline assignment: CDR1 ENHRY and CDR2 SYGVKD. The V end was cut by 4 bases, the J end by 1 base, with 8 bases between.

The V call is TRBV13, the J call TRBJ2-5; the D gene is possibly TRBD2 (5 bases). This CDR3 contains 15 residues. Germline V CDR1 and CDR2: PRHDT, FYEKMQ (reference sequence). Trimming took off 5 bases at V and 1 base at J, with 14 bases between the two ends. The DNA for the CDR3 is TGTGCCAGCAGCCCGAGAGGGTGGCCCCAAGAGACCCAGTACTTC. It is translated as CASSPRGWPQETQYF.

The chain has TRBV9 and TRBJ2-1; D is unresolved. Per germline, CDR1 SGDLS and CDR2 YYNGEE. CDR3 size: 13 residues. The V and J ends lost 3 bases and 5 bases respectively, with 9 bases between them. DNA for the CDR3: TGTGCCAGCAGCGACGCCCGGGACAATGAGCAGTTCTTC. Amino acids: CASSDARDNEQFF.

The chain carries TRBV5-1 and TRBJ1-1; D call uncertain. The CDR3 sequence is 14 residues long. Trimming cost V 0 bases and J 1 base, with 7 bases left between them. Germline loops: CDR1 SGHRS, CDR2 YFSETQ. This CDR3 is CASSLEGQNTEAFF. As DNA, the CDR3 is TGCGCCAGCAGCTTGGAGGGTCAGAACACTGAAGCTTTCTTT. Using reference TRBV5-1 and TRBJ1-1 for the parts outside the CDR3, the full variable domain is KAGVTQTPRYLIKTRGQQVTLSCSPISGHRSVSWYQQTPGQGLQFLFEYFSETQRNKGNFPGRFSGRQFSNSRSEMNVSTLELGDSALYLCASSLEGQNTEAFFGQGTRLTVV.

V usage is TRBV6-5 and J usage is TRBJ1-4; unclear D gene. The CDR3 extends over 16 amino acids. V lost 2 bases, J lost 1 base, and 11 bases lay in between. CDR1 MNHEY and CDR2 SVGAGI come from the germline V gene. CDR3 residues: CASSYGNVRTNEKLFF. In DNA form, the CDR3 reads TGTGCCAGCAGTTACGGGAACGTCCGAACTAATGAAAAACTGTTTTTT.

This clone was seen once. The chain joins TRBV19 to TRBJ2-1, with D possibly being TRBD1 (6 bases). The CDR3 has 14 residues. V lost 3 bases, J lost 4 bases, and 10 bases lay in between. Germline-derived CDR1 and CDR2 are LNHDA and SQIVND (reference sequence). In nucleotides, the CDR3 is TGTGCCAGTAGTATCCAGGGGTTGTACAATGAGCAGTTCTTC. Amino acids: CASSIQGLYNEQFF. Using reference TRBV19 and TRBJ2-1 for the parts outside the CDR3, the full variable domain is DGGITQSPKYLFRKEGQNVTLSCEQNLNHDAMYWYRQDPGQGLRLIYYSQIVNDFQKGDIAEGYSVSREKKESFPLTVTSAQKNPTAFYLCASSIQGLYNEQFFGPGTRLTVL.

The chain joins TRBV14 to TRBJ1-1; no definite D call. Germline V gene sequence: CDR1 SGHDN, CDR2 FVKESK. CDR3 length: 13 residues. With 6 bases removed from V and 2 bases from J, the gap between germline ends came to 10 bases. CDR3 amino acids: CASREGLNTEAFF. CDR3 sequence (DNA): TGTGCCAGCAGAGAAGGGCTTAACACTGAAGCTTTCTTT.

The chain has TRBV4-1 and TRBJ2-7; unclear D gene. The CDR3 spans 13 residues. The germline V and J ends were trimmed by 0 bases and 7 bases, with 10 bases remaining between them. Germline CDR1 is MGHRA and CDR2 is YSYEKL. CDR3 loop: CASSQDRAQEQYF. CDR3 in DNA: TGCGCCAGCAGCCAAGATAGGGCCCAGGAGCAGTACTTC.

This chain uses TRBV6-1 with TRBJ1-2; D may be TRBD1 (5 bases). The CDR3 has 16 residues. Per germline, CDR1 MNHNS and CDR2 SASEGT. V lost 0 bases to trimming and J lost 5 bases, with 16 bases between them. CDR3 DNA sequence: TGTGCCAGCAGTGAAGCTCCGAACTTTCGACAGTATGGCTACACCTTC. This translates into CASSEAPNFRQYGYTF.

J is TRBJ2-3 and V is TRBV5-6; 14 nucleotides match TRBD2. Germline V CDR1 and CDR2: SGHDT, YYEEEE. The CDR3 runs 17 residues. With 0 bases clipped from V and 5 bases from J, the junction kept 5 bases outside the gene matches. CDR3 protein: CASSLVATSGGVDTQYF. In nucleotides, the CDR3 is TGTGCCAGCAGCTTGGTTGCGACTAGCGGGGGGGTAGATACGCAGTATTTT. Together with reference TRBV5-6 and TRBJ2-3, the CDR3 gives the full variable domain: DAGVTQSPTHLIKTRGQQVTLRCSPKSGHDTVSWYQQALGQGPQFIFQYYEEEERQRGNFPDRFSGHQFPNYSSELNVNALLLGDSALYLCASSLVATSGGVDTQYFGPGTRLTVL.

The CDR3 DNA is TGTGCCAGTAGAGTATACGGGCCCTCGAACACTGAAGCTTTCTTT. It specifies CASRVYGPSNTEAFF. The chain joins TRBV19 to TRBJ1-1; D remains ambiguous. The germline V gene has CDR1 LNHDA and CDR2 SQIVND (reference sequence). This CDR3 comprises 15 residues. V shed 6 bases and J shed 1 base, with 15 bases lying between them.

This sequence joins TRBV9 and TRBJ1-2; TRBD1 is a possible D gene (5 bases). Trimming left V 1 base short and J 4 bases short, with 8 bases between. This CDR3 has 13 amino acids. Germline V gene data show CDR1 as SGDLS and CDR2 as YYNGEE. The DNA for the CDR3 is TGTGCCAGCAGCGTACCGGGACGCTATGGCTACACCTTC. The encoded protein is CASSVPGRYGYTF.

The chain employs TRBV6-1 and TRBJ2-1; D is possibly TRBD2 (5 bases). Trimming removed 0 bases from V and 6 bases from J, with 15 bases in between. This CDR3 has 16 amino acids. Per germline, CDR1 MNHNS and CDR2 SASEGT. The CDR3 loop reads CASSEAHRGNSNEQFF. CDR3 sequence (DNA): TGTGCCAGCAGTGAAGCGCACCGGGGAAACTCCAATGAGCAGTTCTTC.

The chain recombines TRBV25-1 with TRBJ1-2; tentative D call: TRBD1 (5 bases). V was clipped by 1 base and J by 7 bases, with 16 bases between them. Germline V gene data show CDR1 as MGHDK and CDR2 as SYGVNS. CDR3 size: 15 residues. DNA for the CDR3: TGTGCCAGCAGTGAATTAGGTCGGGGGTACCCTGGCTACACCTTC. This encodes CASSELGRGYPGYTF.

This sequence joins TRBV6-1 and TRBJ2-7, with 9 nucleotides matching TRBD1. CDR1 MNHNS and CDR2 SASEGT come from the germline V gene. J gave up 3 bases and V 3 bases, and 6 bases lay outside the gene matches. The CDR3 runs to 15 residues. CDR3 sequence: CASSDYPGQGYEQYF. The CDR3 DNA sequence: TGTGCCAGCAGTGATTATCCGGGACAGGGCTACGAGCAGTACTTC.

The J gene is TRBJ2-5, the V gene TRBV5-1, with no clear D. CDR3 length: 13 amino acids. CDR1 is SGHRS and CDR2 is YFSETQ in the germline V gene. V lost 4 bases and J 5 bases, leaving 12 bases between the germline ends. The CDR3 nucleotides are TGCGCCAGCAGCCCCGGAGCAGCGGAGACCCAGTACTTC. It encodes CASSPGAAETQYF.

The rearrangement joins TRBV10-3 to TRBJ2-7; 9 bases line up with TRBD2. Germline lookup yields CDR1 ENHRY and CDR2 SYGVKD. The CDR3 has 15 amino acids. V shed 8 bases, J shed 3 bases, and the junction held 11 bases outside the gene matches. CDR3 nucleotides: TGTGCCATCGGCACACCGGCGACTAGCGGCTACGAGCAGTACTTC. Translating gives CAIGTPATSGYEQYF.

This clone was observed a single time. This chain connects TRBV19 to TRBJ1-5, with a tentative D call TRBD1 (5 bases). Germline loops: CDR1 LNHDA, CDR2 SQIVND (reference sequence). This CDR3 spans 15 amino acids. Trimming shortened V by 6 bases and J by 7 bases, and 19 bases separated the two germline ends. CDR3 coding DNA: TGTGCCAGTAGCCCGCCGGGGGGTGGAGGGCAGCCCCAGCATTTT. Its protein product is CASSPPGGGGQPQHF.

The V gene is TRBV2, the J gene TRBJ2-7; D not certain. CDR1 is SNHLY, CDR2 FYNNEI, per germline. CDR3 length: 13 residues. Trimming took off 5 bases at V and 1 base at J, with 9 bases between the two ends. CDR3 in DNA: TGTGCCAGCAGTTGGTCAGAATCCTACGAGCAGTACTTC. The encoded protein is CASSWSESYEQYF. The full variable domain, rest sourced from reference TRBV2 and TRBJ2-7, is EPEVTQTPSHQVTQMGQEVILRCVPISNHLYFYWYRQILGQKVEFLVSFYNNEISEKSEIFDDQFSVERPDGSNFTLKIRSTKLEDSAMYFCASSWSESYEQYFGPGTRLTVT.

V is TRBV4-2 and J is TRBJ1-2, with D uncertain. The CDR3 runs to 16 residues. Germline V gives CDR1 LGHNA, CDR2 YNFKEQ. The ends were cut back, 0 bases at V and 2 bases at J, with 13 bases in the middle. The CDR3 DNA follows: TGTGCCAGCAGCCAAGATCTTAGGGCGGCGAACTATGGCTACACCTTC. Amino acid sequence: CASSQDLRAANYGYTF.

The chain links TRBV28 to TRBJ1-1, with a possible D match to TRBD1 (5 bases). The CDR3 runs to 16 residues. Germline loops: CDR1 MDHEN, CDR2 SYDVKM. Trimming shortened V by 6 bases and J by 4 bases, and 21 bases separated the two germline ends. The CDR3 bases are TGTGCCAGCAGCAACAGGTTCGATATGAAGCGCACTGAAGCTTTCTTT. Protein product: CASSNRFDMKRTEAFF.

This rearrangement joins TRBV7-2 to TRBJ1-1; D may be TRBD1 (5 bases). Trimming cost V 4 bases and J 1 base, with 13 bases left between them. Germline assignment: CDR1 SGHTA and CDR2 FQGNSA. The CDR3 runs to 15 residues. CDR3 DNA: TGTGCCAGCAGCTCCCGGTCAGGGCGGAACACTGAAGCTTTCTTT. Protein product: CASSSRSGRNTEAFF.

This chain links TRBV29-1 with TRBJ1-1, with unresolved D. The CDR3 contains 12 residues. Germline V gives CDR1 SQVTM, CDR2 ANQGSEA. Trimming took off 4 bases at V and 5 bases at J, with 11 bases between the two ends. CDR3 region: CSVGASGTEAFF. For the CDR3, the DNA is TGCAGCGTTGGGGCCAGTGGGACTGAAGCTTTCTTT.

This sequence joins TRBV19 and TRBJ2-5, with D tentatively TRBD1 (5 bases). The length of the CDR3 is 15 residues. Germline lookup yields CDR1 LNHDA and CDR2 SQIVND (reference sequence). Trimming cost V 7 bases and J 3 bases, with 18 bases left between them. CDR3 in DNA: TGTGCCAGTAATCACAGGCCCGGGCTGGAAGAGACCCAGTACTTC. Encoded protein: CASNHRPGLEETQYF.

The chain uses TRBV2 and TRBJ1-1; D is uncertain. The CDR3 loop spans 10 amino acids. V lost 5 bases and J lost 3, with 1 base in between. Germline V CDR1 and CDR2: SNHLY, FYNNEI. CDR3 nucleotides: TGTGCCAGCAGTTACACTGAAGCTTTCTTT. Amino acid sequence: CASSYTEAFF.

This clone turned up a few times. V gene TRBV7-9 combines with J gene TRBJ2-2, with D perhaps matching TRBD2 (6 bases). V was cut by 6 bases and J by 3 bases, with 11 bases left in between. CDR1 and CDR2 from the germline V gene are SEHNR and FQNEAQ (reference sequence). The CDR3 runs 14 residues. DNA of the CDR3: TGTGCCAGCAGACGGGGCGGGGACACCGGGGAGCTGTTTTTT. This sequence encodes CASRRGGDTGELFF.

V is TRBV7-2 and J is TRBJ2-5; either TRBD1 or TRBD2 may fit D (6 bases each). Germline V CDR1 and CDR2: SGHTA, FQGNSA. The V end lost 3 bases, the J end lost 4 bases, and 12 bases lay between the germline ends. The CDR3 covers 14 residues. CDR3 DNA: TGTGCCAGCAGCTTCGGAGGAGGGGGAGAGACCCAGTACTTC. Residues: CASSFGGGGETQYF. Full variable domain (outside the CDR3, taken from reference TRBV7-2 and TRBJ2-5): GAGVSQSPSNKVTEKGKDVELRCDPISGHTALYWYRQSLGQGLEFLIYFQGNSAPDKSGLPSDRFSAERTGGSVSTLTIQRTQQEDSAVYLCASSFGGGGETQYFGPGTRLLVL.